This TCR beta chain was identified during a study of blood T cells in healthy people across ages. Study results and caveats: Diversity was higher, and naive CD4+ cells more numerous, in long-lived donors than in aged donors. The donors' CMV status was not determined, possibly confounding changes in expanded clonotypes.

Worth noting for this clonotype: Its cognate antigen is unknown.

The second PCR ran roughly 7 to 12 cycles with a sample-barcoded 5' primer and J-beta primers. At least 2.5 million CDR3-containing paired-end reads were obtained per sample. TCRdb reprocessed the 5' RACE reads with MiXCR, giving one entry per CDR3 protein. The table shows some 1.4 million distinct CDR3 sequences, with 42% occurring only once. Donors were systemically healthy Caucasian individuals from Russia aged roughly 6 to 95 years. Looked up from germline, CDR1 is SGHTA and CDR2 is FQGNSA. This CDR3 has 15 amino acids. Trimming stripped 3 bases from V and 2 bases from J, with 12 bases between. The chain links TRBV7-2 to TRBJ2-3; no definite D call. Sequencing was carried out using blood. The receptor was derived from a woman aged 18-29 years in good health. CDR3 sequence: CASSFHGSFTDTQYF. The DNA of the CDR3 is TGTGCCAGCAGCTTCCACGGCAGCTTCACAGATACGCAGTATTTT.